This T cell receptor beta chain was captured by sequencing in a study of blood T cell repertoires in COVID-19. In the original analysis: Reference gene primer amplification in the assay estimated nucleated cell counts. The assay was immunoSEQ multiplex PCR, and TCRdb's table has in-frame clones only and misses some. V, J and clone size reflect that table, while D and trimming were determined from the DNA. The profile shows about 100,000 clones, 90% of them singletons. There are 14 residues in the CDR3. Germline CDR1 MNHEY, CDR2 SVGAGI. Trimming took off 6 bases at V and 8 bases at J, with 19 bases between the two ends.

The sequence came from a man between 50 and 59 years old with acute or convalescent COVID-19. This chain joins TRBV6-5 and TRBJ1-1, with D maybe TRBD1 (5 bases). The sequenced sample consisted of peripheral blood. CDR3 in amino acids: CASRGLVGSQEAFF. CDR3 in DNA: TGTGCCAGCAGGGGGCTAGTAGGTAGTCAGGAAGCTTTCTTT.